A single sample is the source of the 30 T cell receptor beta chains below, sequenced in a study of blood T cell repertoires in COVID-19 (dated by TCRdb to the early 2020s). Libraries came from the immunoSEQ multiplex PCR assay. TCRdb obtained this table from immuneACCESS and retained in-frame rearrangements with V and J assigned. These tables miss some clones; where compared with another copy, unresolved V genes account for less than half of the shortfall, and the remainder is unexplained. In this sample the table shows some 220,000 clones, over 75% of which occur a single time. Clones ranked in the top ten supply more than 2% of the sample. The specimen was peripheral blood. The receptor source for this set is a woman in her seventies with COVID-19, enrolled during active disease.

The chain couples TRBV3-1 (or the pseudogene TRBV3-2) to TRBJ1-2; D is perhaps TRBD1 (5 bases). From germline, CDR1 is LGHDT and CDR2 YNNKEL (reference sequence). The CDR3 covers 12 residues. The V and J ends lost 0 bases and 10 bases respectively, with 9 bases between them. The CDR3 loop is CASSQDRASYTF. The CDR3, as DNA: TGTGCCAGCAGCCAAGACAGGGCTTCCTACACCTTC.

The CDR3 loop is CASSPGLATYEQYF. CDR3 bases: TGTGCCAGCAGCCCGGGACTAGCCACCTACGAGCAGTACTTC. This chain links TRBV7-9 with TRBJ2-7, with 9 bases that match TRBD2. The ends lost 5 bases at V and 2 bases at J; junction bases unmatched: 4. The CDR3 has 14 amino acids. Germline lookup yields CDR1 SEHNR and CDR2 FQNEAQ (reference sequence).

The gene calls are TRBV6-6 and TRBJ1-6, with a tentative D call TRBD1 (6 bases). Germline assignment: CDR1 MNHNY and CDR2 SVGAGI (reference sequence). V was pared by 2 bases and J by 10 bases, with 9 bases between. The CDR3 totals 13 residues. The DNA of the CDR3 is TGTGCCAGCAGTTACGAGGGGGACTCACCCCTCCACTTT. It specifies CASSYEGDSPLHF.

This chain links TRBV7-2 with TRBJ1-6; maybe TRBD1 (6 bases). The CDR3 is 14 amino acids. Germline V gene sequence: CDR1 SGHTA, CDR2 FQGNSA. The V end was cut by 3 bases, the J end by 7 bases, with 10 bases between. The CDR3 bases are TGTGCCAGCAGCTTTCAGGGGCGGAATTCACCCCTCCACTTT. It specifies CASSFQGRNSPLHF.

The count of this clone is one. The V call is TRBV7-2, the J call TRBJ1-1; TRBD1 aligns across 7 bases. J was trimmed by 1 base and V by 5 bases; bases with no gene match: 7. In germline, CDR1 is SGHTA, CDR2 FQGNSA. The CDR3 covers 15 residues. The CDR3 coding sequence is TGTGCCAGCAGCAAAATGTGGACAGGGAACACTGAAGCTTTCTTT. As protein: CASSKMWTGNTEAFF. The full variable domain, completed using reference TRBV7-2 and TRBJ1-1, is GAGVSQSPSNKVTEKGKDVELRCDPISGHTALYWYRQSLGQGLEFLIYFQGNSAPDKSGLPSDRFSAERTGGSVSTLTIQRTQQEDSAVYLCASSKMWTGNTEAFFGQGTRLTVV.

The V and J genes are TRBV7-2 and TRBJ2-7; D may be TRBD1 (6 bases). The CDR3 is made up of 14 amino acids. Germline lookup yields CDR1 SGHTA and CDR2 FQGNSA. The V and J ends lost 4 bases and 6 bases respectively, with 16 bases between them. CDR3 DNA sequence: TGTGCCAGCAGCTCAGGGATCGGACAGTTCGAGCAGTACTTC. Translation: CASSSGIGQFEQYF. Full variable domain (outside the CDR3, taken from reference TRBV7-2 and TRBJ2-7): GAGVSQSPSNKVTEKGKDVELRCDPISGHTALYWYRQSLGQGLEFLIYFQGNSAPDKSGLPSDRFSAERTGGSVSTLTIQRTQQEDSAVYLCASSSGIGQFEQYFGPGTRLTVT.

The rearrangement uses TRBV7-9 and TRBJ1-2; 7 bases are shared with TRBD1. Germline loops: CDR1 SEHNR, CDR2 FQNEAQ (reference sequence). This CDR3 is built from 17 residues. V trimming: 5 bases; J trimming: 6 bases; junction bases outside the gene matches: 18. As DNA, the CDR3 is TGTGCCAGCAGCCAAGAGACAGGGTCGTATTCTCCCAATGGCTACACCTTC. It translates to CASSQETGSYSPNGYTF. Combining the CDR3 with reference TRBV7-9 and TRBJ1-2 gives the whole variable domain DTGVSQNPRHKITKRGQNVTFRCDPISEHNRLYWYRQTLGQGPEFLTYFQNEAQLEKSRLLSDRFSAERPKGSFSTLEIQRTEQGDSAMYLCASSQETGSYSPNGYTFGSGTRLTVV.

V and J are TRBV27 and TRBJ2-2; D might be TRBD1 (5 bases). V gave up 6 bases and J gave up 0 bases, with 11 bases separating them. Looked up from germline, CDR1 is MNHEY and CDR2 is SMNVEV (reference sequence). The CDR3 consists of 15 residues. CDR3 protein: CASRRGPSNTGELFF. For the CDR3, the DNA is TGTGCCAGCAGAAGGGGCCCTTCGAACACCGGGGAGCTGTTTTTT.

This chain links TRBV21-1 with TRBJ1-6. TRBV21-1 is reported as a pseudogene. The CDR3 is 19 residues long. The CDR3 nucleotides are TGTGCCAGCACCTCCCCCGGGAGAACGTCCCCAGACTATAATTCACCCCTCCACTTT. Its translation is CASTSPGRTSPDYNSPLHF.

The V gene is TRBV10-3, the J gene TRBJ1-1, with D hard to call. Per the germline V gene, CDR1 is ENHRY and CDR2 is SYGVKD. The germline V and J ends were trimmed by 5 bases and 3 bases, with 7 bases remaining between them. CDR3 size: 12 residues. In nucleotides, the CDR3 is TGTGCCATCAGTAGGGAGGACACTGAAGCTTTCTTT. Amino acids: CAISREDTEAFF.

In this sample, this clone turned up once. This chain uses TRBV30 with TRBJ2-7, with 7 bases matching TRBD1. The J segment lost 3 bases and the V segment lost 7 bases, leaving 12 bases of the junction unmatched. Germline V gene data show CDR1 as GTSNPN and CDR2 as SVGIG (reference sequence). The CDR3 covers 14 residues. The CDR3 sequence: CASRDSDIFYEQYF. CDR3 DNA: TGTGCCTCCCGGGACAGCGACATCTTCTACGAGCAGTACTTC.

This clone was seen a handful of times. The gene calls are TRBV7-2 and TRBJ2-7; 12 positions match TRBD1. The germline V gene encodes CDR1 SGHTA and CDR2 FQGNSA. With V trimmed by 2 bases and J by 1 base, 3 bases remained unmatched. The CDR3 is 16 amino acids. CDR3 coding DNA: TGTGCCAGCAGCTTACAGGGACAGGGGGCATCCTACGAGCAGTACTTC. Translation: CASSLQGQGASYEQYF.

This clone was detected a few times. The chain joins TRBV27 to TRBJ2-1; 9 bases align to TRBD2. CDR3 length: 19 amino acids. Germline V gene data show CDR1 as MNHEY and CDR2 as SMNVEV (reference sequence). V dropped 0 bases and J dropped 4; count of bases not matched to a gene: 13. The CDR3 spells CASSLSPRLAEARYNEQFF. The CDR3 DNA reads TGTGCCAGCAGTTTATCCCCTCGACTAGCGGAGGCCCGGTACAATGAGCAGTTCTTC.

A word on this clone: This sample includes further DNA sequences coding for the same CDR3. The V and J genes are TRBV15 and TRBJ2-5, with D possibly being TRBD2 (6 bases). The V end was cut by 0 bases, the J end by 8 bases, with 13 bases between. From germline, CDR1 is LNHNV and CDR2 YYDKDF (reference sequence). This CDR3 has 14 residues. CDR3 coding DNA: TGTGCCACCAGCAGAGATTGGCGGGGAGAAACCCAGTACTTC. Translated, it gives CATSRDWRGETQYF.

The genes are TRBV11-2 and TRBJ2-3; the match to TRBD1 covers 8 bases. Germline loops: CDR1 SGHAT, CDR2 FQNNGV. The CDR3 sequence is 16 residues long. With 4 bases clipped from V and 2 bases from J, the junction kept 8 bases outside the gene matches. CDR3 bases: TGTGCCAGCAGCTATCAGGGGGCGTATTCCACAGATACGCAGTATTTT. Its protein product is CASSYQGAYSTDTQYF.

The V and J genes are TRBV2 and TRBJ2-5, with a tentative D call TRBD2 (6 bases). Deletions cut 8 bases from V and 0 bases from J, with 13 bases between. Germline V gene sequence: CDR1 SNHLY, CDR2 FYNNEI. The CDR3 contains 14 residues. The CDR3 protein is CASSWRGYQETQYF. The CDR3 region has the DNA TGTGCCAGCTCTTGGAGGGGCTACCAAGAGACCCAGTACTTC. The variable domain in full, with the rest retrieved from reference TRBV2 and TRBJ2-5, is EPEVTQTPSHQVTQMGQEVILRCVPISNHLYFYWYRQILGQKVEFLVSFYNNEISEKSEIFDDQFSVERPDGSNFTLKIRSTKLEDSAMYFCASSWRGYQETQYFGPGTRLLVL.

This sequence joins TRBV5-1 and TRBJ1-4; 9 bases align to TRBD1. V lost 4 bases to trimming and J lost 1 base; unmatched junction nucleotides: 5. CDR3 length equals 16 residues. Germline lookup yields CDR1 SGHRS and CDR2 YFSETQ. Written as DNA, the CDR3 is TGCGCCAGCAGCGCACTGACAGGGGGAACTAATGAAAAACTGTTTTTT. This sequence encodes CASSALTGGTNEKLFF.

The gene calls are TRBV29-1 and TRBJ1-3; D possibly corresponds to TRBD1 (6 bases). This CDR3 is 12 amino acids long. The germline CDR1 and CDR2 sequences are SQVTM and ANQGSEA. Trimming removed 3 bases from V and 5 bases from J, with 8 bases in between. CDR3 in amino acids: CSVEDSRNTIYF. In DNA form, the CDR3 reads TGCAGCGTTGAGGACAGCCGAAACACCATATATTTT. Based on the CDR3 plus reference TRBV29-1 and TRBJ1-3, the full variable domain is SAVISQKPSRDICQRGTSLTIQCQVDSQVTMMFWYRQQPGQSLTLIATANQGSEATYESGFVIDKFPISRPNLTFSTLTVSNMSPEDSSIYLCSVEDSRNTIYFGEGSWLTVV.

The chain recombines TRBV7-3 with TRBJ2-3; D perhaps matches TRBD2 (5 bases). Trimming left V 2 bases short and J 2 bases short, with 11 bases between. CDR1 and CDR2 (germline): SGHTA, FQGTGA. This CDR3 is 15 amino acids long. The CDR3 is CASSLDYSSTDTQYF. The CDR3 region has the DNA TGTGCCAGCAGCTTAGACTACTCCTCCACAGATACGCAGTATTTT.

This clone was counted between two and nine times. The chain employs TRBV5-1 and TRBJ1-2; 7 bases are a match to TRBD1. V gave up 6 bases and J gave up 3 bases; unmatched junction bases: 11. The CDR3 runs to 15 residues. CDR1 SGHRS and CDR2 YFSETQ come from the germline V gene. The CDR3 bases are TGCGCCAGCACCCCGACAGGGACTCCCGACTATGGCTACACCTTC. Its protein is CASTPTGTPDYGYTF.

The V call is TRBV7-2, the J call TRBJ1-1, with 8 bases matching TRBD1. CDR3 size: 13 residues. Trimming cost V 5 bases and J 11 bases; bases outside gene matches: 10. Germline CDR1 SGHTA, CDR2 FQGNSA. The CDR3 DNA is TGTGCCAGCAGCCAGGACAGGGCAACGAGGGCTTTCTTT. The encoded protein is CASSQDRATRAFF.

The chain carries TRBV7-9 and TRBJ1-4; maybe TRBD1 (6 bases). The CDR3 length is 15 residues. V lost 0 bases, J lost 4 bases, and 9 bases lay in between. Germline assignment: CDR1 SEHNR and CDR2 FQNEAQ (reference sequence). The CDR3 is CASSLATGNNEKLFF. In DNA form, the CDR3 reads TGTGCCAGCAGCTTAGCAACAGGGAATAATGAAAAACTGTTTTTT.

This chain connects TRBV6-5 to TRBJ2-7; D might be TRBD1 (6 bases). V lost 6 bases and J lost 0, with 9 bases in between. The CDR3 has 13 residues. In germline, CDR1 is MNHEY, CDR2 SVGAGI. CDR3 bases: TGTGCCAGCAGGTCGACAGGCTCCTACGAGCAGTACTTC. The encoded protein is CASRSTGSYEQYF.

This clone showed up just once. This chain uses TRBV7-3 with TRBJ1-1; possible D gene TRBD1, 6 bases. The germline V gene has CDR1 SGHTA and CDR2 FQGTGA. V was cut by 5 bases and J by 5 bases, with 12 bases left in between. This CDR3 has 13 residues. CDR3 protein: CASSHSGATEAFF. The CDR3 nucleotides are TGTGCCAGCAGCCATTCAGGGGCAACTGAAGCTTTCTTT.

The chain is built from TRBV9 and TRBJ2-7; TRBD2 aligns across 15 bases. The CDR3 sequence is 19 residues long. Germline CDR1 SGDLS, CDR2 YYNGEE. V was pared by 7 bases and J by 5 bases, with 19 bases of the junction left unmatched. This CDR3 reads CASAADDRTSGRAEDEQYF. In nucleotides, the CDR3 is TGTGCCAGCGCCGCAGACGATCGGACTAGCGGGAGGGCCGAGGACGAGCAGTACTTC.

The gene calls are TRBV29-1 and TRBJ1-2; unclear D gene. V was trimmed by 3 bases and J by 4 bases, leaving 15 bases between them. The CDR3 consists of 14 residues. Per germline, CDR1 SQVTM and CDR2 ANQGSEA. CDR3 sequence: CSVDQAAGSYGYTF. CDR3 bases: TGCAGCGTTGATCAGGCAGCCGGAAGCTATGGCTACACCTTC.

This clone was found a few times. CDR3 bases: TGTGCCAGCTCGGAGGGCGGGAGCACTGAAGCTTTCTTT. Translated, it gives CASSEGGSTEAFF. V gene TRBV18 combines with J gene TRBJ1-1; no clear D. The CDR3 has 13 residues. Per germline, CDR1 KGHSH and CDR2 LQKENI. V was pared by 6 bases and J by 4 bases, with 12 bases between.

V is TRBV7-6 and J is TRBJ2-1; 7 bases align to TRBD2. V lost 1 base and J lost 4; bases outside the gene matches: 4. The CDR3 runs to 15 residues. Per the germline V gene, CDR1 is SGHVS and CDR2 is FNYEAQ. In nucleotides, the CDR3 is TGTGCCAGCAGCTTAGAGACTAGCCATTACAATGAGCAGTTCTTC. It encodes CASSLETSHYNEQFF.

This clone occurred a few times. This chain links TRBV7-8 with TRBJ2-7; perhaps TRBD2 as D (6 bases). Germline V lookup: CDR1 SGHVS, CDR2 FQNEAQ. The CDR3 is 13 amino acids. With 2 bases removed from V and 7 bases from J, the gap between germline ends came to 12 bases. CDR3 in amino acids: CASSLRGLGEQYF. The DNA of the CDR3 is TGTGCCAGCAGCTTAAGGGGACTTGGGGAGCAGTACTTC.

The chain combines TRBV18 with TRBJ1-1, with D perhaps TRBD1 (5 bases). V lost 4 bases, J lost 6 bases, and 12 bases lay in between. Germline lookup yields CDR1 KGHSH and CDR2 LQKENI. The CDR3 contains 13 residues. CDR3 bases: TGTGCCAGCTCACGATCTCGGGGGGCTGAAGCTTTCTTT. It codes for CASSRSRGAEAFF.